Here is one T cell receptor beta chain with its context. No antigen is known for it. Looked up from germline, CDR1 is WSHSY and CDR2 is SAAADI. V trimming: 4 bases; J trimming: 4 bases; junction bases outside the gene matches: 2. The CDR3 spans 14 residues. The sample comes from a study of cytotoxic CD8 clonotypes in ibrutinib-treated CLL. Targeted sequencing depth ranged from 1 in 200,000 to 1 in 1 million T cells. TCRdb's table, derived via immunoSEQ multiplex PCR, lists solely in-frame clones and lacks some. Of around 70,000 clones listed, 90% are singletons. Study conclusions and caveats: T-cell clonality at baseline went above that of age-matched healthy donors and rose and fell with circulating CD8+ T-cell counts.

The sequence came from a human donor with chronic lymphocytic leukemia. This material consisted of PBMCs, taken after 12 months of ibrutinib treatment. This rearrangement joins TRBV10-2 to TRBJ2-7, with 12 bases that match TRBD2. This CDR3 reads CASSGLAGAYEQYF. The CDR3 nucleotides read TGCGCCAGCAGTGGACTAGCGGGAGCATACGAGCAGTACTTC.